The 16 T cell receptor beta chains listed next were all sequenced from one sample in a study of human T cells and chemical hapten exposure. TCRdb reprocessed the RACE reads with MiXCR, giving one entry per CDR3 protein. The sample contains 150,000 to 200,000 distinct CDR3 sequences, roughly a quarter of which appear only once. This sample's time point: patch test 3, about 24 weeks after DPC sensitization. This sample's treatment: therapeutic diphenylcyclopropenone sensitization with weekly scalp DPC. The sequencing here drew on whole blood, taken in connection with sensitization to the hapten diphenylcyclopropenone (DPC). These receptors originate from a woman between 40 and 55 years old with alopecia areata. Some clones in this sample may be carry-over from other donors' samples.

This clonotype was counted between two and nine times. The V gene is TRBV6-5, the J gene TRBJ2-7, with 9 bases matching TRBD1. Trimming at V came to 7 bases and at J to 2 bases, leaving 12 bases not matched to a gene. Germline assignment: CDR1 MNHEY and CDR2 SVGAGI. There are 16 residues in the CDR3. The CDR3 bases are TGTGCCAGCATATCGGGACAGGGAAGGGGAACCTACGAGCAGTACTTC. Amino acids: CASISGQGRGTYEQYF.

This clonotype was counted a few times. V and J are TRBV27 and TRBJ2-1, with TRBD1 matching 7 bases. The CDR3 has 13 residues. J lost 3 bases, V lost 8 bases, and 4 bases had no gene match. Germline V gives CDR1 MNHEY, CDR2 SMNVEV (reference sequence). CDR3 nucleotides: TGTGCCAGCGGAAGGGACAGCTACAATGAGCAGTTCTTC. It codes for CASGRDSYNEQFF.

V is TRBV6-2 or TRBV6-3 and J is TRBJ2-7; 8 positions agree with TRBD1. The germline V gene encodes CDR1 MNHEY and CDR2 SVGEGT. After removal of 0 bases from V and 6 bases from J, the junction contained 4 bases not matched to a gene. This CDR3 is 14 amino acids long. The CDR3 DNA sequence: TGTGCCAGCAGTTACTCGGGCAGGGGGCGCGAGCAGTACTTC. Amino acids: CASSYSGRGREQYF.

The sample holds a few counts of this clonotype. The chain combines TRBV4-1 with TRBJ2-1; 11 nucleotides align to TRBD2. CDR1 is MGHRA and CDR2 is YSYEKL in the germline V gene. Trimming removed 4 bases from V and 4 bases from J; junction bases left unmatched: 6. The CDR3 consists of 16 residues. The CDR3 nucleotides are TGCGCCAGCAGCCGAGGGACTAGCGGAGTGTACAATGAGCAGTTCTTC. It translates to CASSRGTSGVYNEQFF.

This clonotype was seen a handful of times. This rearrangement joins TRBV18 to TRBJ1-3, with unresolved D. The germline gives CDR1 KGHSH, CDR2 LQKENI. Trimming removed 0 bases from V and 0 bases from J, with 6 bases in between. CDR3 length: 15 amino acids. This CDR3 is CASSPPYGSGNTIYF. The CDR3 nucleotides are TGTGCCAGCTCACCACCATACGGCTCTGGAAACACCATATATTTT.

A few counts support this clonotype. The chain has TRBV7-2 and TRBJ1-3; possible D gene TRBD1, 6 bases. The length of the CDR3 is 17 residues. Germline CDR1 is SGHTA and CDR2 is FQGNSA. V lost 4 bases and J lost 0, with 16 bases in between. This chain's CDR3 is CASSSSWGGLSGNTIYF. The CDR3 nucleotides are TGTGCCAGCAGCTCGTCCTGGGGGGGGCTCTCTGGAAACACCATATATTTT.

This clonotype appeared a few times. The CDR3 region has the DNA TGTGCCATCAGCACCGAAGGTCAACATACGCAGTATTTT. This encodes CAISTEGQHTQYF. The V call is TRBV10-3, the J call TRBJ2-3, with unresolved D. V lost 6 bases and J 7 bases, leaving 14 bases between the germline ends. In germline, CDR1 is ENHRY, CDR2 SYGVKD. This CDR3 contains 13 residues.

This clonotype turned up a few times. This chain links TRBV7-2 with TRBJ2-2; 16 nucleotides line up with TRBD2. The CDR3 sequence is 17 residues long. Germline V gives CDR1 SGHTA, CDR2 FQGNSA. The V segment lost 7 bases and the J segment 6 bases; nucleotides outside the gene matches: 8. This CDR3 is CASTLPGLAGGAGELFF. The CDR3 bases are TGTGCCAGCACCCTACCGGGACTAGCGGGAGGGGCCGGGGAGCTGTTTTTT.

CDR3: CASSFGGADEQYF. CDR3 coding DNA: TGTGCCAGCAGCTTCGGGGGAGCCGACGAGCAGTACTTC. V usage is TRBV5-5 and J usage is TRBJ2-7, with D possibly TRBD2 on 6 matching bases. Trimming shortened V by 2 bases and J by 5 bases, and 11 bases separated the two germline ends. The CDR3 contains 13 residues. Per germline, CDR1 SGHKS and CDR2 YYEKEE (reference sequence).

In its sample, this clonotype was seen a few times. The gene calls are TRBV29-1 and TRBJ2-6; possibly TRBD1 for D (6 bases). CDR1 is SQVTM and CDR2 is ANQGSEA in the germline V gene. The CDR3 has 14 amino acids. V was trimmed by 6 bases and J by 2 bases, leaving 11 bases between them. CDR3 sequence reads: CSVGQGTGANVLTF. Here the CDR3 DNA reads TGCAGCGTCGGTCAGGGGACTGGGGCCAACGTCCTGACTTTC.

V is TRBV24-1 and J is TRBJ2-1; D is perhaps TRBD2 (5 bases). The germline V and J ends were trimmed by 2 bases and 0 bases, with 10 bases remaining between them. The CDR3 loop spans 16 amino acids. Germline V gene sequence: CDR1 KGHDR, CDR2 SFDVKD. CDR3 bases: TGTGCCACCAGTGATTCTAGCAGGAGCTCCTACAATGAGCAGTTCTTC. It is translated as CATSDSSRSSYNEQFF.

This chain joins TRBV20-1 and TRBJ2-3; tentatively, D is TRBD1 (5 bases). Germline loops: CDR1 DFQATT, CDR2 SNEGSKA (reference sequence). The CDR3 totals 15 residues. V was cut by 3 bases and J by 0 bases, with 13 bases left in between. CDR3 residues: CSARIQVNSTDTQYF. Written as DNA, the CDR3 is TGCAGTGCTAGGATACAGGTTAATAGCACAGATACGCAGTATTTT.

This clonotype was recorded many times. CDR3 nucleotide sequence: TGTGCCAGCAGCCGCGACTCCACGTGGACCTACAATGAGCAGTTCTTC. It codes for CASSRDSTWTYNEQFF. The rearrangement links TRBV7-6 to TRBJ2-1; D is unresolved. This CDR3 spans 16 amino acids. Germline CDR1 reads SGHVS; CDR2 reads FNYEAQ. V lost 5 bases and J 2 bases, leaving 16 bases between the germline ends.

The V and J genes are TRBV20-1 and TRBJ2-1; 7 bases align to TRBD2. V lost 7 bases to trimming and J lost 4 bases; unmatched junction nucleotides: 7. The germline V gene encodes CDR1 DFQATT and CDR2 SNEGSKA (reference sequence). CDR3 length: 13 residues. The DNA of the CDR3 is TGCAGTGACAGCGGGACCTTTTACAATGAGCAGTTCTTC. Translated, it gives CSDSGTFYNEQFF.

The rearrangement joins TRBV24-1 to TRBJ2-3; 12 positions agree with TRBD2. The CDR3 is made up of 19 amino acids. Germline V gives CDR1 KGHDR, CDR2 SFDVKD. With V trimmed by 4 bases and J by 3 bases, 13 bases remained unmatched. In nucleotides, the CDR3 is TGTGCCACCAGTGAGCTCGCGGGGGGAGGACTAGCGGGAACAGATACGCAGTATTTT. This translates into CATSELAGGGLAGTDTQYF.

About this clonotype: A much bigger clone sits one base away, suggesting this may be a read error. CDR3 in amino acids: CASSSPCGGERETQYF. The DNA for the CDR3 is TGTGCCAGCAGCTCACCCTGCGGAGGGGAGAGAGAGACCCAGTACTTC. This sequence joins TRBV12-3 or TRBV12-4 and TRBJ2-5; possible D gene TRBD2, 6 bases. Trimming removed 6 bases from V and 4 bases from J, with 21 bases in between. CDR3 length: 16 amino acids.